One sample yielded the 6 T cell receptor beta chains listed below, sequenced in a study of blood T cells in healthy people across ages. Together with a sample-barcoded 5' primer, a J-beta primer mix was included in a second PCR lasting about 7 to 11 cycles. A single record per CDR3 protein comes from TCRdb applying MiXCR to the 5' RACE reads. The data show 1.2 million to 1.5 million distinct CDR3 sequences, approximately 59% seen once. The sequenced sample consisted of blood. The receptors shown here come from a man between 18 and 29 years old in good health.

The chain has TRBV7-6 and TRBJ2-3; D is uncertain. V gave up 3 bases and J gave up 2 bases, with 6 bases separating them. CDR3 length equals 13 residues. Germline CDR1 SGHVS, CDR2 FNYEAQ. In DNA, the CDR3 is TGTGCCAGCAGCTTCGAGGTCACAGATACGCAGTATTTT. Translating gives CASSFEVTDTQYF.

V is TRBV7-9 and J is TRBJ2-6; no clear D. The CDR3 contains 13 residues. Germline loops: CDR1 SEHNR, CDR2 FQNEAQ (reference sequence). The V and J ends lost 5 bases and 2 bases respectively, with 4 bases between them. The CDR3 region has the DNA TGTGCCAGCAGCGATACTGGGGCCAACGTCCTGACTTTC. Translated, it gives CASSDTGANVLTF.

The rearrangement joins TRBV15 to TRBJ2-7, with D possibly TRBD2 on 6 matching bases. The J call may be faulty, since TRBJ2-5 better matches the DNA end. Germline loops: CDR1 LNHNV, CDR2 YYDKDF (reference sequence). This CDR3 has 18 amino acids. The CDR3, as DNA: TGTGCCACCAGCATCCGAGGAGAAGGACGCGCCAGGGAGGCGACCCAGTACTTC. As protein: CATSIRGEGRAREATQYF.

Regarding this clonotype: Compared with germline, one end of the junction differs, possibly owing to a read error. V usage is TRBV29-1 and J usage is TRBJ2-5; D not certain. Germline V gene sequence: CDR1 SQVTM, CDR2 ANQGSEA. The CDR3 consists of 13 residues. The CDR3 is CSVGLRFAETQYF. In DNA, the CDR3 is TGCAGCGTTGGGTTGAGGTTCGCAGAGACACAGTACTTC. The complete variable domain, with remaining parts taken from reference TRBV29-1 and TRBJ2-5, reads SAVISQKPSRDICQRGTSLTIQCQVDSQVTMMFWYRQQPGQSLTLIATANQGSEATYESGFVIDKFPISRPNLTFSTLTVSNMSPEDSSIYLCSVGLRFAETQYFGPGTRLLVL.

This clonotype was seen more than once but under ten times. This chain connects TRBV10-3 to TRBJ2-7; TRBD2 is a possible D gene (5 bases). This CDR3 is built from 17 residues. V shed 11 bases and J shed 0 bases, with 26 bases lying between them. Per germline, CDR1 ENHRY and CDR2 SYGVKD. This CDR3 is CAASSAVDRRSSYEQYF. For the CDR3, the DNA is TGTGCCGCCTCATCAGCGGTGGACCGGAGGAGCTCCTACGAGCAGTACTTC.

This rearrangement joins TRBV29-1 to TRBJ1-4; 9 bases align to TRBD1. The germline gives CDR1 SQVTM, CDR2 ANQGSEA. The CDR3 is 13 residues long. Trimming took 5 bases from V and 8 from J; bases not matched to a gene: 6. Here the CDR3 DNA reads TGCAGCGTTCCACAGGGGGCTGGGGAAAAACTGTTTTTT. Its translation is CSVPQGAGEKLFF.